The subject of this entry is one TCR beta chain. The data stem from a study of blood T cell repertoires in COVID-19. As for the study in general: Acute and convalescent COVID-19 specimens originated in the United States, Italy and Spain. The analysed material was cDNA or gDNA that came from T cells, B-cell-depleted T cells, or PBMCs.

Cohort allocation depended upon clinical history that participants reported. For recovered donors of Cohort 3, there were two negative PCRs, clearance, or symptom resolution. Clones were read by immunoSEQ multiplex PCR, and TCRdb kept only the in-frame ones, dropping some. The sample lists around 380,000 clones, around 87% occurring once. V lost 5 bases to trimming and J lost 7 bases; unmatched junction nucleotides: 9. The length of the CDR3 is 16 residues. The germline V gene encodes CDR1 SGHTA and CDR2 FQGTGA. The receptor was isolated from a man aged 30 to 39 who had recovered from COVID-19. The sequencing sample was made of PBMCs or T cells enriched from blood (not recorded which). The V call is TRBV7-3, the J call TRBJ2-1; the match to TRBD2 covers 12 bases. The DNA for the CDR3 is TGTGCCAGCAGCCCCTCTAGCGGGGGGGCCAGGAATGAGCAGTTCTTC. Translation: CASSPSSGGARNEQFF.